This T cell receptor beta chain was observed in a study of shared clonotypes between healthy human individuals. Study-wide context: Plates per donor: three CD4 naive, three CD4 memory, two CD8 naive, one CD8 memory.

CD8 cells classed as naive were CD45RO-negative and positively selected for CCR7, excluding terminally differentiated effector memory CD45RA+ cells. Germline V gene lookup returns CDR1 MNHEY and CDR2 SMNVEV (reference sequence). The CDR3 is made up of 15 amino acids. Trimming shortened V by 3 bases and J by 6 bases, and 12 bases separated the two germline ends. Per the original data handling: Filtering of immunoSEQ junctional sequences could not match full-length read filtering. Clones were sequenced by immunoSEQ multiplex PCR, and TCRdb holds only the in-frame ones, with some missing. V and J calls plus clone size are reproduced from that table; the DNA served to infer D and trimming. Altogether some 580,000 clones are present, roughly 98% being singletons, with the ten largest covering less than 0.35%.

The sequence derives from a man aged 25-40 years in good health. What was sequenced was naive CD8+ T cells sorted from blood. The chain employs TRBV27 and TRBJ2-6; D is undetermined. The CDR3 nucleotides are TGTGCCAGCAGTTTTAGCAGGTCGAAGGCCAACGTCCTGACTTTC. The encoded protein is CASSFSRSKANVLTF.